This T cell receptor (beta chain) stems from a study of PD-L1 blockade in urothelial cancer. Overall study: Blood was evaluated 3 weeks (second dose) and 6 weeks after therapy began. Study-wide results and caveats: Tumor-associated blood clones were expanded more by durable-benefit patients at 3 weeks.

The protocol was immunoSEQ multiplex PCR, while the TCRdb copy is restricted to in-frame clones and leaves out a portion. Seen here are tens of thousands of clones, 85% to 90% observed once, and the top ten hold 3.5% to 5.5%. The germline gives CDR1 MNHNY, CDR2 SVGAGI (reference sequence). The trim removed 2 bases at V and 3 bases at J, leaving 4 bases unmatched. This CDR3 spans 15 amino acids. Concerning this clone itself: Its antigen is currently unknown.

Time point specified: pretreatment peripheral blood. Urothelial carcinoma affected the patients, and it was locally advanced or metastatic. This sequence originates from a man between 65 and 85 years old with urothelial cancer. Sequenced here: PBMCs, sampled around atezolizumab (anti-PD-L1) treatment. This rearrangement joins TRBV6-6 to TRBJ2-3; the match to TRBD1 covers 8 bases. The CDR3 spells CASSYGQGRTDTQYF. CDR3 coding DNA: TGTGCCAGCAGTTACGGACAGGGAAGGACAGATACGCAGTATTTT.